One sample yielded the 4 T cell receptor beta chains listed below, sequenced in a study of cytomegalovirus exposure and HLA in healthy donors (dated by TCRdb to about 2017). To prepare the library, the immunoSEQ multiplex PCR assay was applied. For the multiplex PCR, a mixture combining 60 forward primers for TCR Vbeta segments and 13 reverse primers for TCR Jbeta segments was used. The source is immuneACCESS, and TCRdb retained only in-frame sequences with V and J called. Part of the clones is not carried over; for the studies checked, unresolved V genes explain less than half of this, and the remainder is unexplained. A total of around 140,000 clones appear in this sample, 76% of them only once. The top ten constitute less than 2% of the sample. The specimen sequenced was PBMCs. Receptors were obtained from a man in his forties in good health and CMV-seronegative.

V and J are TRBV6-5 and TRBJ2-5; the match to TRBD2 covers 8 bases. The CDR3 contains 14 residues. CDR1 is MNHEY, CDR2 SVGAGI, per germline. Trimming at V came to 6 bases and at J to 5 bases, leaving 8 bases not matched to a gene. CDR3 amino acids: CASRTSPGGETQYF. The CDR3 nucleotides are TGTGCCAGCAGGACTAGCCCGGGGGGGGAGACCCAGTACTTC.

The chain joins TRBV4-1 to TRBJ2-7; 8 nucleotides match TRBD1. Per germline, CDR1 MGHRA and CDR2 YSYEKL. V lost 4 bases to trimming and J lost 3 bases; unmatched junction nucleotides: 5. The CDR3 runs 14 residues. As DNA, the CDR3 is TGCGCCAGCAGCCCGGTACAGGGGGACTACGAGCAGTACTTC. Translated: CASSPVQGDYEQYF.

This clone was recorded a few times. The J gene is TRBJ2-2, the V gene TRBV7-9; 11 bases align to TRBD2. There are 14 residues in the CDR3. Germline V gives CDR1 SEHNR, CDR2 FQNEAQ (reference sequence). Germline trimming cut 5 bases from V and 7 bases from J; bases unmatched to any gene: 3. CDR3 amino acids: CASSPGLAGGELFF. The CDR3 DNA reads as TGTGCCAGCAGCCCTGGACTAGCGGGCGGGGAGCTGTTTTTT.

This clone was recorded only once. The rearrangement joins TRBV2 to TRBJ2-1; the D gene is possibly TRBD1 (6 bases). CDR1 SNHLY and CDR2 FYNNEI come from the germline V gene. This CDR3 contains 16 residues. Trimming stripped 5 bases from V and 3 bases from J, with 17 bases between. CDR3 sequence: CASSYIQGYGYNEQFF. The CDR3 region has the DNA TGTGCCAGCAGTTACATACAGGGATACGGCTACAATGAGCAGTTCTTC.